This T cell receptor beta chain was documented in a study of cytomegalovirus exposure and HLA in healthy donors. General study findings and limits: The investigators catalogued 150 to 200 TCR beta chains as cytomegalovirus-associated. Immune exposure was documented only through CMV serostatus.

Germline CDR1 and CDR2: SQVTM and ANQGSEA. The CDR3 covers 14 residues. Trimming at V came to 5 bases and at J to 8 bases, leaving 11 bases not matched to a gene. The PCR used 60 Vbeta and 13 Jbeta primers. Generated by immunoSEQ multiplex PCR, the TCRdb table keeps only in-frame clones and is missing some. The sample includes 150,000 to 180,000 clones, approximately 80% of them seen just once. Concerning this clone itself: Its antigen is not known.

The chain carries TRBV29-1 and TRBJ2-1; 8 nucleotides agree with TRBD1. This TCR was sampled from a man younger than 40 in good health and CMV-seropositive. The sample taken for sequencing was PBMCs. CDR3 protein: CSVWTGLDWDEQFF. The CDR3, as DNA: TGCAGCGTTTGGACAGGGCTAGATTGGGATGAGCAGTTCTTC.